A selection of T cell receptor beta chains follows, all from one sample in a study of T cells in tumors after PD-1 blockade. Profiling relied on immunoSEQ multiplex PCR, and the TCRdb table lists in-frame clones only, not all of them. The repertoire holds about 48,000 clones, roughly 80% seen once, with roughly 4% in the top ten. The material sequenced was PBMCs, taken before anti-PD-1 treatment. These receptor sequences come from a human donor with basal cell carcinoma. Each CDR3 is given without its conserved first and last residue. The order of the fields is J gene, V gene, CDR3 protein.

TRBJ1-2 TRBV7-8 ASSLTRVNYGYT
TRBJ1-2 TRBV12-3/TRBV12-4 ASSWGRGLGYT
TRBJ2-1 TRBV6-5 ASSYYGEQF
TRBJ2-3 TRBV12-3/TRBV12-4 ASSLTRDTQY
TRBJ1-5 TRBV19 ASSTETGKVNQPQH
TRBJ2-3 TRBV2 ASSDGSRTDTQY
TRBJ2-3 TRBV4-1 ASSPLARGPVSPQLY
TRBJ2-7 TRBV7-9 ASSRDHFEQY
TRBJ2-3 TRBV4-1 ASSRGLAGGTSTDTQY
TRBJ1-1 TRBV29-1 SVFNTEAF
TRBJ2-2 TRBV19 ASSIRGFAENTGELF
TRBJ2-7 TRBV6-6 AANSGFYEQY
TRBJ1-1 TRBV5-1 ASRTGGLRILDTEAF